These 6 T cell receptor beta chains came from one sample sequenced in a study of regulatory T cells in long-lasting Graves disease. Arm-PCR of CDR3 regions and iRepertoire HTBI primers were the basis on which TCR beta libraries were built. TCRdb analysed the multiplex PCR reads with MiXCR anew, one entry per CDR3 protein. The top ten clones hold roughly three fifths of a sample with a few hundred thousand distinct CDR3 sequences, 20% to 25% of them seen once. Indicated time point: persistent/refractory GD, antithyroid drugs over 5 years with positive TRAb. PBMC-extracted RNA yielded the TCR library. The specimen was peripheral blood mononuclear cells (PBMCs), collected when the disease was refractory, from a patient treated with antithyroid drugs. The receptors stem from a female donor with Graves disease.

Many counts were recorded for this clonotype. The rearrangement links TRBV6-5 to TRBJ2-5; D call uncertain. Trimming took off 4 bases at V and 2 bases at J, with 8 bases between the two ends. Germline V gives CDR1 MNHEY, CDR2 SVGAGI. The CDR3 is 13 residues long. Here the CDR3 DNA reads TGTGCCAGCAGTTGGCCGGATCAAGAGACCCAGTACTTC. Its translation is CASSWPDQETQYF.

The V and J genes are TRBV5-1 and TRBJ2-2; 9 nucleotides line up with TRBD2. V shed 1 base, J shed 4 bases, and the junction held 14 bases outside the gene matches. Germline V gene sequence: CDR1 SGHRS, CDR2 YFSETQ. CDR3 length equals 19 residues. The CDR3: CASSLPPIAGGRTTGELFF. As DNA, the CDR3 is TGCGCCAGCAGCTTGCCCCCCATTGCGGGAGGGCGTACCACCGGGGAGCTGTTTTTT.

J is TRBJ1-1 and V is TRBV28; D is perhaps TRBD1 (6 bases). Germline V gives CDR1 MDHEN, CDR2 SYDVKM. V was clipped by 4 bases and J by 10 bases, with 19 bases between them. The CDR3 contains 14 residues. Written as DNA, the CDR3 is TGTGCCAGCAGTTATGCCCCCGGGACAAGGGGAGCTTTCTTT. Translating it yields CASSYAPGTRGAFF.

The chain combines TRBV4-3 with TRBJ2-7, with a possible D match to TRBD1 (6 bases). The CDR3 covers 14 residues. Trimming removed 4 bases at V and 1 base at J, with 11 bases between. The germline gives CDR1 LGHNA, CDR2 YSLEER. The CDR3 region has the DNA TGCGCCAGCAGCCTGACTGGACAGTCCTACGAGCAGTACTTC. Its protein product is CASSLTGQSYEQYF.

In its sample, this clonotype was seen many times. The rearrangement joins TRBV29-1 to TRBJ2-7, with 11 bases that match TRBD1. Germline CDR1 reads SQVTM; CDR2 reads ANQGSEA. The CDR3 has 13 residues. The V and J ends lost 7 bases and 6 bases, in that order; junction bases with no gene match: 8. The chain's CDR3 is CSAGTGTGGEQYF. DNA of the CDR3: TGCAGCGCGGGGACCGGGACAGGGGGCGAGCAGTACTTC.

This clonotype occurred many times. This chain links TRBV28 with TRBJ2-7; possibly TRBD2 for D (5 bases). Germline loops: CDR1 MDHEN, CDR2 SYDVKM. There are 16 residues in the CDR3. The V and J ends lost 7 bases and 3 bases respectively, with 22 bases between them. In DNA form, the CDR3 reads TGTGCCAGCACCCCTGTCCCAGTAGCGTCTTACTACGAGCAGTACTTC. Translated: CASTPVPVASYYEQYF.